Presented here are 28 T cell receptor beta chains from one specimen sequenced in a study of CD8+ T cells in alopecia areata. RNA extraction and reverse transcription yielded cDNA as sequencing template. This table comes from immunoSEQ multiplex PCR, and its TCRdb copy is limited to in-frame clones, with some not included. Here the sample spans 110,000 or so clones, roughly two fifths being singletons. Specimen: CD4+ T cells sorted from blood. The receptors derive from a human donor with alopecia areata.

The CDR3 nucleotides read TGCGCCAGCAGCTTGGGGGCCCAGGTTCAGACAGATACGCAGTATTTT. Its translation: CASSLGAQVQTDTQYF. The chain uses TRBV5-1 and TRBJ2-3; D not resolved. The CDR3 runs 16 residues. V lost 0 bases, J lost 3 bases, and 14 bases lay in between. Germline V gene data show CDR1 as SGHRS and CDR2 as YFSETQ.

The chain links TRBV5-1 to TRBJ2-7, with D perhaps being TRBD1 or TRBD2 (6 bases each). CDR1 and CDR2 from the germline V gene are SGHRS and YFSETQ. The V end was cut by 4 bases, the J end by 4 bases, with 24 bases between. The CDR3 has 17 residues. CDR3 nucleotide sequence: TGCGCCAGCAGCCATGGCCACGGGGGCGAATGGGGATACGAGCAGTACTTC. Its protein is CASSHGHGGEWGYEQYF. Together with reference TRBV5-1 and TRBJ2-7, the CDR3 gives the full variable domain: KAGVTQTPRYLIKTRGQQVTLSCSPISGHRSVSWYQQTPGQGLQFLFEYFSETQRNKGNFPGRFSGRQFSNSRSEMNVSTLELGDSALYLCASSHGHGGEWGYEQYFGPGTRLTVT.

This clone has just a few counts. CDR3 nucleotides: TGCAGCGCGACCTCGAGACCGGGGGGGGCAGATACGCAGTATTTT. This codes for CSATSRPGGADTQYF. V is TRBV29-1 and J is TRBJ2-3; the match to TRBD2 covers 8 bases. With V trimmed by 7 bases and J by 4 bases, 13 bases remained unmatched. This CDR3 region has 15 residues. Per the germline V gene, CDR1 is SQVTM and CDR2 is ANQGSEA.

This clone was detected once. V gene TRBV27 combines with J gene TRBJ2-2, with TRBD2 identical over 11 bases. Trimming at V came to 6 bases and at J to 6 bases, leaving 12 bases not matched to a gene. CDR3 length: 17 amino acids. CDR1 is MNHEY and CDR2 is SMNVEV in the germline V gene (reference sequence). The CDR3 reads CASSLRLAGFKAGELFF. The CDR3 nucleotides are TGTGCCAGCAGCTTACGACTAGCGGGGTTTAAGGCCGGGGAGCTGTTTTTT.

J is TRBJ2-5 and V is TRBV29-1; the match to TRBD1 covers 9 bases. With the DNA end fitting TRBJ2-7 better, the J assignment may be wrong. Germline V gene lookup returns CDR1 SQVTM and CDR2 ANQGSEA. The CDR3 contains 13 residues. The CDR3 is CSVRDRVSYEQYF. CDR3 nucleotide sequence: TGCAGCGTCCGGGACAGGGTATCCTACGAGCAGTACTTC.

This clone was seen only a few times. The chain couples TRBV28 to TRBJ1-5; 9 bases match TRBD1. The CDR3 is 15 amino acids. Germline CDR1 MDHEN, CDR2 SYDVKM. V shed 1 base and J 4 bases; nucleotides not matched to a gene: 2. CDR3 in amino acids: CASSLSQGANQPQHF. CDR3 DNA: TGTGCCAGCAGTTTATCACAGGGGGCGAATCAGCCCCAGCATTTT.

This clone was observed a handful of times. The rearrangement joins TRBV30 to TRBJ1-1; D uncertain. The CDR3 consists of 13 residues. The germline V gene has CDR1 GTSNPN and CDR2 SVGIG (reference sequence). V was cut by 1 base and J by 3 bases, with 9 bases left in between. The CDR3 region is CAWSEAGHTEAFF. CDR3 DNA: TGTGCCTGGAGTGAGGCGGGTCACACTGAAGCTTTCTTT.

V is TRBV4-3 and J is TRBJ2-3, with 7 bases aligning to TRBD2. V was pared by 0 bases and J by 4 bases, with 4 bases of the junction left unmatched. The CDR3 runs to 15 residues. CDR1 and CDR2 from the germline V gene are LGHNA and YSLEER. In nucleotides, the CDR3 is TGCGCCAGCAGCCAAGACTCGGGAGGCGCAGATACGCAGTATTTT. Translated: CASSQDSGGADTQYF.

This chain connects TRBV14 to TRBJ1-4; D remains unclear. CDR1 and CDR2 from the germline V gene are SGHDN and FVKESK. The CDR3 totals 12 residues. Trimming took 1 base from V and 7 from J, leaving 4 bases between them. The CDR3 here is CASSQVREKLFF. CDR3 DNA: TGTGCCAGCAGCCAAGTACGTGAAAAACTGTTTTTT.

This clone has only a few counts. V and J are TRBV7-9 and TRBJ2-7, with D uncertain. V was pared by 5 bases and J by 3 bases, with 8 bases between. Per germline, CDR1 SEHNR and CDR2 FQNEAQ (reference sequence). This CDR3 has 12 amino acids. In DNA, the CDR3 is TGTGCCAGCAGCCCAGAGCTCTACGAGCAGTACTTC. Amino acid sequence: CASSPELYEQYF.

The CDR3 DNA follows: TGTGCCACCAGCAGAGCAGGCGACTCCTACGAGCAGTACTTC. Amino acid sequence: CATSRAGDSYEQYF. This rearrangement joins TRBV15 to TRBJ2-7; D ambiguous. Trimming removed 1 base from V and 0 bases from J, with 7 bases in between. The CDR3 has 14 amino acids. Germline V gene data show CDR1 as LNHNV and CDR2 as YYDKDF (reference sequence).

This clone was picked up one time. The rearrangement links TRBV9 to TRBJ2-1; 9 bases fit TRBD2. Germline CDR1 reads SGDLS; CDR2 reads YYNGEE. The CDR3 has 17 amino acids. The J segment lost 9 bases and the V segment lost 0 bases, leaving 13 bases of the junction unmatched. CDR3 sequence (DNA): TGTGCCAGCAGCGTAGTCCCTGGCGGGAGGGCCGATGGTGAGCAGTTCTTC. It specifies CASSVVPGGRADGEQFF.

This chain connects TRBV28 to TRBJ2-1, with 7 bases that match TRBD1. With 10 bases clipped from V and 1 base from J, the junction kept 7 bases outside the gene matches. The germline CDR1 and CDR2 sequences are MDHEN and SYDVKM. CDR3 size: 14 residues. The CDR3 bases are TGTGCCATCGAGGGGACAGTTTCCTACAATGAGCAGTTCTTC. Translated, it gives CAIEGTVSYNEQFF.

This clone has only a few counts. Likely a read error: the CDR3 ends without its conserved phenylalanine or tryptophan. The chain is built from TRBV18 and TRBJ2-7; D is undetermined. Germline CDR1 KGHSH, CDR2 LQKENI. V was trimmed by 3 bases and J by 0 bases, leaving 6 bases between them. CDR3 length: 13 residues. The CDR3 bases are TGTGCCAGCTCACCTCGGAGCTCCTACGAGCAGTACATC. Translation: CASSPRSSYEQYI.

V is TRBV29-1 and J is TRBJ2-7, with D possibly being TRBD1 (6 bases). This CDR3 is 11 amino acids long. V was pared by 6 bases and J by 10 bases, with 16 bases between. CDR1 is SQVTM and CDR2 is ANQGSEA in the germline V gene. The DNA for the CDR3 is TGCAGCGTGTCCCGGGACACACTCCAGTACTTC. It encodes CSVSRDTLQYF.

The rearrangement links TRBV9 to TRBJ2-5; D unresolved. The CDR3 contains 14 residues. Germline CDR1 reads SGDLS; CDR2 reads YYNGEE. Trimming removed 0 bases from V and 2 bases from J, with 8 bases in between. The CDR3 sequence is CASSVGQQQETQYF. The CDR3, as DNA: TGTGCCAGCAGCGTAGGACAACAACAAGAGACCCAGTACTTC.

The V and J genes are TRBV29-1 and TRBJ1-1, with TRBD1 matching over 8 bases. Trimming cost V 7 bases and J 1 base; bases outside gene matches: 8. The CDR3 totals 14 residues. Germline V lookup: CDR1 SQVTM, CDR2 ANQGSEA. The CDR3, as DNA: TGCAGCGCCCCAGGGGGCTGGAAGAACACTGAAGCTTTCTTT. It translates to CSAPGGWKNTEAFF.

The chain carries TRBV27 and TRBJ2-7; the D gene could be TRBD1 or TRBD2 (6 bases each). V dropped 7 bases and J dropped 7 bases, with 23 bases sitting between them. This CDR3 is 15 amino acids long. Germline V CDR1 and CDR2: MNHEY, SMNVEV (reference sequence). The CDR3 region has the DNA TGTGCCAGCACCCAAAGGGGGACTCTACCCGGGGAGCAGTACTTC. Translated, it gives CASTQRGTLPGEQYF.

The rearrangement links TRBV30 to TRBJ1-5, with unresolved D. Trimming left V 2 bases short and J 7 bases short, with 9 bases between. The CDR3 consists of 12 residues. Per the germline V gene, CDR1 is GTSNPN and CDR2 is SVGIG (reference sequence). CDR3 nucleotides: TGTGCCTGGAGTCCGCAAGGGCAGCCCCAGCATTTT. Translation: CAWSPQGQPQHF. The variable domain in full, completed from reference TRBV30 and TRBJ1-5, reads SQTIHQWPATLVQPVGSPLSLECTVEGTSNPNLYWYRQAAGRGLQLLFYSVGIGQISSEVPQNLSASRPQDRQFILSSKKLLLSDSGFYLCAWSPQGQPQHFGDGTRLSIL.

V usage is TRBV5-1 and J usage is TRBJ2-5, with 12 bases lining up with TRBD2. With 4 bases clipped from V and 5 bases from J, the junction kept 6 bases outside the gene matches. Germline-derived CDR1 and CDR2 are SGHRS and YFSETQ. The CDR3 has 15 amino acids. CDR3 DNA: TGCGCCAGCAGCACCTCGACTAGCGGGAGTGAGACCCAGTACTTC. It encodes CASSTSTSGSETQYF.

The rearrangement joins TRBV7-2 to TRBJ2-1; TRBD1 is a possible D gene (5 bases). The V gene lost 5 bases and the J gene lost 8 bases, with 16 bases spanning the gap. The CDR3 runs 14 residues. In germline, CDR1 is SGHTA, CDR2 FQGNSA. The CDR3 bases are TGTGCCAGCAGCCCGACCTCTTGGGGCCATGAGCAGTTCTTC. This encodes CASSPTSWGHEQFF.

The sample holds a few counts of this clone. V usage is TRBV4-1 and J usage is TRBJ1-2, with TRBD1 matching 7 bases. This CDR3 is built from 13 residues. CDR1 and CDR2 from the germline V gene are MGHRA and YSYEKL. V shed 3 bases, J shed 2 bases, and the junction held 0 bases outside the gene matches. CDR3 in DNA: TGCGCCAGCAGCCAGGGACAGAACTATGGCTACACCTTC. This codes for CASSQGQNYGYTF.

This chain connects TRBV7-2 to TRBJ2-1, with TRBD1 as a possible D gene (6 bases). This CDR3 region has 12 residues. From germline, CDR1 is SGHTA and CDR2 FQGNSA. V gave up 5 bases and J gave up 8 bases, with 10 bases separating them. The CDR3, as DNA: TGTGCCAGCAGCCGACAGGAGGATGAGCAGTTCTTC. It encodes CASSRQEDEQFF.

The CDR3 region is CAWSVPSYEQYF. CDR3 coding DNA: TGTGCCTGGAGTGTACCGAGCTACGAGCAGTACTTC. This rearrangement joins TRBV30 to TRBJ2-7, with no clear D. This CDR3 is built from 12 residues. CDR1 and CDR2 from the germline V gene are GTSNPN and SVGIG (reference sequence). V shed 0 bases and J shed 3 bases, with 6 bases lying between them.

The chain carries TRBV7-6 and TRBJ2-7; 14 bases are shared with TRBD2. The CDR3 is made up of 16 amino acids. The trim removed 1 base at V and 5 bases at J, leaving 4 bases unmatched. From germline, CDR1 is SGHVS and CDR2 FNYEAQ. The CDR3 DNA reads TGTGCCAGCAGCTTAGGGTCGACTAGCGGGAGGGACGAGCAGTACTTC. Amino acids: CASSLGSTSGRDEQYF. The full variable domain, rest sourced from reference TRBV7-6 and TRBJ2-7, is GAGVSQSPRYKVTKRGQDVALRCDPISGHVSLYWYRQALGQGPEFLTYFNYEAQQDKSGLPNDRFSAERPEGSISTLTIQRTEQRDSAMYRCASSLGSTSGRDEQYFGPGTRLTVT.

The CDR3: CSVVHGEQYF. The CDR3 DNA sequence: TGCAGCGTCGTCCACGGCGAGCAGTACTTC. The chain links TRBV29-1 to TRBJ2-7; no definite D call. There are 10 residues in the CDR3. Germline V gene lookup returns CDR1 SQVTM and CDR2 ANQGSEA. Trimming pared 6 bases from V and 6 bases from J, leaving 9 bases between.

The chain carries TRBV30 and TRBJ2-1, with TRBD2 matching 12 bases. The CDR3 loop spans 12 amino acids. Germline-derived CDR1 and CDR2 are GTSNPN and SVGIG (reference sequence). Trimming at V came to 5 bases and at J to 8 bases, leaving 1 base not matched to a gene. The CDR3 is CAWASGRDEQFF. The DNA of the CDR3 is TGTGCCTGGGCTAGCGGGAGGGATGAGCAGTTCTTC.

This clone was counted a few times. The rearrangement links TRBV29-1 to TRBJ2-7, with D uncertain. This CDR3 spans 13 amino acids. CDR1 SQVTM and CDR2 ANQGSEA come from the germline V gene. The V and J ends lost 4 bases and 0 bases respectively, with 10 bases between them. The CDR3 protein is CSVGVVNSYEQYF. The CDR3, as DNA: TGCAGCGTTGGAGTTGTGAACTCCTACGAGCAGTACTTC.